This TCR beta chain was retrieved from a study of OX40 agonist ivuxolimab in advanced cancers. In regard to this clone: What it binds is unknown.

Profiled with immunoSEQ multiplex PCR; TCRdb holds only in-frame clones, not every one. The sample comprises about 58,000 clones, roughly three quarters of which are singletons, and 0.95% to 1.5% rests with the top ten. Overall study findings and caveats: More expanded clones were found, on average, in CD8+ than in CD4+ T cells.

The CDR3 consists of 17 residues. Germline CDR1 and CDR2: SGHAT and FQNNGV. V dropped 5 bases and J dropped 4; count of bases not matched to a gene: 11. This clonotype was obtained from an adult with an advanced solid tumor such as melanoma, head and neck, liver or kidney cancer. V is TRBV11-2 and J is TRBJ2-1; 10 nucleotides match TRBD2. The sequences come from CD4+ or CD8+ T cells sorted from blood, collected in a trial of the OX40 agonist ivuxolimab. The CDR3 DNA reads TGTGCCAGCAGCCAGACCTTAGCGGGAGGACAATACAATGAGCAGTTCTTC. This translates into CASSQTLAGGQYNEQFF.